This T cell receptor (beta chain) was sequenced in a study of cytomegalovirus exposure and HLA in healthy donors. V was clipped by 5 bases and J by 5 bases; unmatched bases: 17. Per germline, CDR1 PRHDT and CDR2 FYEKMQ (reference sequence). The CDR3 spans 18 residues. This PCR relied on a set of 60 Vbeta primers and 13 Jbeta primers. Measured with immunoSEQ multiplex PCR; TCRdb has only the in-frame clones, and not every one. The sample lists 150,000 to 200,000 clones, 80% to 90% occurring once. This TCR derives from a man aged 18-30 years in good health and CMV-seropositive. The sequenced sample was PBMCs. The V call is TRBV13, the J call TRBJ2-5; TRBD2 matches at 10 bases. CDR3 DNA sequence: TGTGCCAGCAGCACCTCAGTCCCACTAGCGGGGCCCCGGGAGACCCAGTACTTC. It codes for CASSTSVPLAGPRETQYF.